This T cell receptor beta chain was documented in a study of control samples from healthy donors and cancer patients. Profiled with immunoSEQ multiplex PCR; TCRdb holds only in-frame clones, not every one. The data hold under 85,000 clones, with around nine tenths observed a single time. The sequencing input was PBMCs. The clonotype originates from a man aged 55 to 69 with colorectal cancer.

CDR3 sequence reads: CASIHHPQSGSFYEQYF. The CDR3 nucleotides read TGTGCCAGCATCCACCATCCCCAGTCAGGGTCTTTCTACGAGCAGTACTTC. The chain recombines TRBV25-1 with TRBJ2-7; tentative D call: TRBD1 (5 bases). V lost 7 bases to trimming and J lost 3 bases, with 25 bases between them. The CDR3 has 17 residues. Germline CDR1 MGHDK, CDR2 SYGVNS.